The 5 T cell receptor beta chains in this list originate from one sample, sequenced in a study of response to subunit inactivated influenza vaccine. TCRdb independently ran MiXCR on the RT-PCR reads; one entry per CDR3 protein. This sample has around 150,000 distinct CDR3 sequences, with approximately 10% found just once. This material consisted of non-naive T cells sorted from PBMCs, taken around seven weeks after vaccination. The receptors were gathered from a man in his fifties or sixties who received an inactivated influenza vaccine.

This clonotype was counted at least ten times. The V gene is TRBV28, the J gene TRBJ2-1; 8 bases agree with TRBD2. With V trimmed by 7 bases and J by 7 bases, 12 bases remained unmatched. This CDR3 is 15 amino acids long. CDR1 MDHEN and CDR2 SYDVKM come from the germline V gene. The CDR3 coding sequence is TGTGCCAGCAAAGGAGCGGGAGCCACGGGGAATGAGCAGTTCTTC. This gives the protein CASKGAGATGNEQFF.

The rearrangement uses TRBV18 and TRBJ2-5; D possibly uses TRBD1 or TRBD2 (5 bases each). Germline-derived CDR1 and CDR2 are KGHSH and LQKENI. V lost 3 bases to trimming and J lost 0 bases, with 5 bases between them. The length of the CDR3 is 13 residues. CDR3 coding DNA: TGTGCCAGCTCACCGGGACACCAAGAGACCCAGTACTTC. Its protein product is CASSPGHQETQYF.

The chain joins TRBV29-1 to TRBJ2-3, with D maybe TRBD1 (6 bases). The germline V gene has CDR1 SQVTM and CDR2 ANQGSEA. CDR3 length: 16 residues. Trimming removed 5 bases at V and 0 bases at J, with 18 bases between. As DNA, the CDR3 is TGCAGCGTTACCTCCGGGACACTGAATAGCACAGATACGCAGTATTTT. Amino acids: CSVTSGTLNSTDTQYF.

This clonotype turned up a few times. This chain joins TRBV10-3 and TRBJ2-5; tentatively, D is TRBD2 (6 bases). Germline V gene data show CDR1 as ENHRY and CDR2 as SYGVKD. The CDR3 sequence is 13 residues long. V dropped 5 bases and J dropped 0 bases, with 7 bases sitting between them. The CDR3 DNA reads as TGTGCCATCAGTAGCGGGTACCAAGAGACCCAGTACTTC. It yields the protein CAISSGYQETQYF.

This clonotype was observed at least ten times. V and J are TRBV7-2 and TRBJ2-7, with D tentatively TRBD1 (5 bases). Germline values: CDR1 SGHTA, CDR2 FQGNSA. The CDR3 has 15 residues. The V end was cut by 5 bases, the J end by 3 bases, with 17 bases between. CDR3 coding DNA: TGTGCCAGCAGCCCAGGCAGGGTGGAAAACTACGAGCAGTACTTC. This sequence encodes CASSPGRVENYEQYF. The full variable domain, its missing parts supplied by reference TRBV7-2 and TRBJ2-7, is GAGVSQSPSNKVTEKGKDVELRCDPISGHTALYWYRQSLGQGLEFLIYFQGNSAPDKSGLPSDRFSAERTGGSVSTLTIQRTQQEDSAVYLCASSPGRVENYEQYFGPGTRLTVT.